The clone carrying this T cell receptor (beta chain) came up a few times. This specimen comes from a study of T cell changes during pregnancy in multiple sclerosis. Clones were read by immunoSEQ multiplex PCR, and TCRdb kept only the in-frame ones, dropping some. Seen here are some 18,000 clones, 80% to 90% observed once, and the top ten hold about 14%. Germline V CDR1 and CDR2: LGHNA, YNFKEQ. The V end was cut by 0 bases, the J end by 2 bases, with 11 bases between. CDR3 length: 16 residues. The receptor was isolated from a female donor in good health, enrolled as a control in a pregnancy study. Here the sequenced sample was CD8+ T cells from peripheral blood mononuclear cells, taken in the third trimester of pregnancy. The V and J genes are TRBV4-2 and TRBJ2-1, with D perhaps matching TRBD2 (7 bases). Written as DNA, the CDR3 is TGTGCCAGCAGCCAAGAAGGGGGGGCCCCCTACAATGAGCAGTTCTTC. Translation: CASSQEGGAPYNEQFF.